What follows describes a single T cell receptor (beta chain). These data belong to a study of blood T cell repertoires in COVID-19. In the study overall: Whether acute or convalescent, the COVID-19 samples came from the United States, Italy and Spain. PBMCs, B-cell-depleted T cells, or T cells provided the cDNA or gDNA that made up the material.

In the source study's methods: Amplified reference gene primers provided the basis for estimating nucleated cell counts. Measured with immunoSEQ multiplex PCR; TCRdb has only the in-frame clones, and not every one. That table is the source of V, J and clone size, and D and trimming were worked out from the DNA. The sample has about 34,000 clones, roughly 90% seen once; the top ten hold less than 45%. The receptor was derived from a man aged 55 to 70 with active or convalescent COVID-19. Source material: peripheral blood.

Written as DNA, the CDR3 is TGTGCCAGTAGTGCCCGACAGACTAGCAATCAGCCCCAGCATTTT. It is translated as CASSARQTSNQPQHF. The rearrangement uses TRBV19 and TRBJ1-5; maybe TRBD1 (5 bases). Germline CDR1 reads LNHDA; CDR2 reads SQIVND (reference sequence). The germline V and J ends were trimmed by 5 bases and 0 bases, with 11 bases remaining between them. This CDR3 region has 15 residues.